This entry lists 5 T cell receptor beta chains sequenced from one sample in a study of blood T cell repertoires in COVID-19. The data were produced by immunoSEQ multiplex PCR, yet TCRdb's version contains in-frame clones alone and is incomplete. This table holds over 400,000 clones, 85% to 90% found once. The sample taken for sequencing was peripheral blood. These receptors were collected from a woman aged 45-65 years with COVID-19, enrolled during active disease.

This rearrangement joins TRBV2 to TRBJ1-2; D is undetermined. Trimming removed 7 bases at V and 8 bases at J, with 14 bases between. Germline CDR1 SNHLY, CDR2 FYNNEI. This CDR3 is built from 12 residues. CDR3 protein: CASTRPSRGYTF. CDR3 DNA sequence: TGTGCCAGCACTAGACCCTCACGGGGCTACACCTTC.

The V gene is TRBV5-4, the J gene TRBJ2-7, with 7 bases aligning to TRBD1. This CDR3 has 14 amino acids. Germline CDR1 and CDR2: SGHNT and YYREEE (reference sequence). The ends lost 4 bases at V and 2 bases at J; junction bases unmatched: 6. CDR3 DNA: TGTGCCAGCAGCCCCGGACAGGTGGCCTACGAGCAGTACTTC. Its translation: CASSPGQVAYEQYF.

The genes are TRBV30 and TRBJ1-2, with D possibly TRBD1 on 5 matching bases. The germline CDR1 and CDR2 sequences are GTSNPN and SVGIG (reference sequence). CDR3 length: 11 residues. V lost 3 bases and J lost 4, with 6 bases in between. The CDR3 region has the DNA TGTGCCTGGAGACAGGCCTATGGCTACACCTTC. Its protein is CAWRQAYGYTF.

This sequence joins TRBV7-3 and TRBJ1-2, with 8 bases identical to TRBD1. After removal of 7 bases from V and 8 bases from J, the junction contained 6 bases not matched to a gene. This CDR3 spans 12 amino acids. Germline assignment: CDR1 SGHTA and CDR2 FQGTGA. The CDR3 sequence is CASTATGEGYTF. The CDR3 DNA reads as TGTGCCAGCACCGCGACAGGGGAAGGCTACACCTTC.

The rearrangement uses TRBV7-9 and TRBJ1-5, with TRBD1 matching 8 bases. The V gene's germline CDR1 is SEHNR and CDR2 FQNEAQ (reference sequence). V lost 1 base and J lost 3; bases outside the gene matches: 11. CDR3 size: 18 residues. The DNA for the CDR3 is TGTGCCAGCAGCTTAGGGGACTACAGGGGGAAGACCAATCAGCCCCAGCATTTT. Its protein is CASSLGDYRGKTNQPQHF.